Listed here is a single TCR beta chain. Antigen: not known. This sample was included in a study of T cells in Graves' hyperthyroidism and ophthalmopathy. Study-wide results and limits: Ophthalmopathy cases were set apart from stable hyperthyroidism by a 13 V-J model.

The TCR beta CDR3 regions underwent amplification using RNA transcripts as the source. Carried out on the TCR CDR3, a first-round RT-PCR used the HTBI primer set. TCRdb re-called the multiplex PCR reads with MiXCR, one entry per CDR3 protein. The sample includes about 410,000 distinct CDR3 sequences, 13% to 15% seen only once; the top ten take about 20%. Each person with ophthalmopathy scored at least 3 on the Clinical Activity Score, reached NOSPECS grade 4 or higher, and had been ill under 3 months. Germline V gene lookup returns CDR1 DFQATT and CDR2 SNEGSKA (reference sequence). Deletions cut 4 bases from V and 0 bases from J, with 7 bases between. The CDR3 loop spans 13 amino acids.

J is TRBJ2-1 and V is TRBV20-1; D gene unclear. The specimen sequenced was blood. This clonotype was obtained from a woman aged 25 to 39 with Graves' ophthalmopathy. The CDR3 region is CSAILSSYNEQFF. The DNA of the CDR3 is TGCAGTGCTATACTAAGCTCCTACAATGAGCAGTTCTTC.